These 20 T cell receptor beta chains originate from one sample sequenced in a study of T-cell memory formation after mild COVID-19 (dated by TCRdb to the early 2020s). Libraries came from 5' RACE. Sequencing was performed on an Illumina NovaSeq 6000. The public reads were reanalyzed by TCRdb: fastp trimming at Q25, MiXCR alignment, in-frame beta chains only. For every CDR3 protein sequence, its rows merge into one entry that carries the most common genes and DNA. Within this sample are around 390,000 distinct CDR3 sequences, with more than 15% of them counted one time only. 20% to 25% of the sample goes to the ten largest clones. The sequencing sample was made of PBMCs or a T cell subset sorted from them (not recorded which). The source of these receptors is a man aged 18 to 30 who had mild COVID-19 (a few samples of this study predate the infection). The sample titles of this study are shuffled in the database, so cell type and time point are left out; the donor was told from shared clones.

V usage is TRBV3-1 and J usage is TRBJ2-1, with 8 bases lining up with TRBD2. Germline CDR1 and CDR2: LGHDT and YNNKEL (reference sequence). The CDR3 is 16 residues long. J gave up 5 bases and V 7 bases, and 13 bases lay outside the gene matches. The CDR3 sequence: CASTTASGGLNNEQFF. CDR3 in DNA: TGTGCCAGCACCACAGCAAGCGGGGGTTTAAACAATGAGCAGTTCTTC.

The J gene is TRBJ1-4, the V gene TRBV7-2; TRBD1 matches at 12 bases. This CDR3 spans 18 amino acids. J lost 6 bases, V lost 2 bases, and 10 bases had no gene match. Germline CDR1 reads SGHTA; CDR2 reads FQGNSA. The CDR3: CASSLTSPGTGGDEKLFF. CDR3 nucleotides: TGTGCCAGCAGCTTAACCTCCCCCGGGACAGGGGGCGATGAAAAACTGTTTTTT.

This clonotype was counted only a few times. The chain uses TRBV6-2 or TRBV6-3 and TRBJ1-6, with 9 bases that match TRBD1. The CDR3 sequence is 12 residues long. CDR1 and CDR2 from the germline V gene are MNHEY and SVGEGT. The ends lost 5 bases at V and 14 bases at J; junction bases unmatched: 4. The CDR3 loop is CASSRTGVTLHF. As DNA, the CDR3 is TGTGCCAGCAGTCGGACAGGGGTCACCCTCCACTTT.

The chain uses TRBV6-1 and TRBJ1-1, with D tentatively TRBD1 (5 bases). In germline, CDR1 is MNHNS, CDR2 SASEGT. This CDR3 comprises 14 residues. V lost 2 bases and J lost 2, with 9 bases in between. Here the CDR3 DNA reads TGTGCCAGCAGTGAATGGGGCAGAAACACTGAAGCTTTCTTT. Its protein is CASSEWGRNTEAFF.

This clonotype has only a few counts. This chain joins TRBV9 and TRBJ1-1; no clear D. The CDR3 sequence is 12 residues long. Trimming removed 3 bases from V and 1 base from J, with 4 bases in between. Germline CDR1 SGDLS, CDR2 YYNGEE. The CDR3 spells CASSAWNTEAFF. In DNA, the CDR3 is TGTGCCAGCAGCGCCTGGAACACTGAAGCTTTCTTT.

V usage is TRBV6-5 and J usage is TRBJ1-1, with D uncertain. V lost 0 bases and J 11 bases, leaving 10 bases between the germline ends. This CDR3 comprises 12 residues. The germline gives CDR1 MNHEY, CDR2 SVGAGI. The CDR3 DNA reads as TGTGCCAGCAGTTACTCTACTGGGAGGGCTTTCTTT. As protein: CASSYSTGRAFF.

The chain combines TRBV21-1 with TRBJ1-2; the table calls TRBD1, which could not be checked here. TRBV21-1 is recorded as a pseudogene. The CDR3 has 13 amino acids. In DNA, the CDR3 is TGTGCCAGCAGCGCGACAGGGATTGGCGGCTACACCTTC. As protein: CASSATGIGGYTF.

The chain carries TRBV10-2 and TRBJ1-5; D ambiguous. The CDR3 is made up of 13 amino acids. Germline V CDR1 and CDR2: WSHSY, SAAADI. Between the trimmed V and J ends, which lost 4 bases and 3 bases, there was a span of 7 bases. DNA for the CDR3: TGCGCCAGCAGTGGGACGGACAATCAGCCCCAGCATTTT. It codes for CASSGTDNQPQHF.

This clonotype was counted between two and nine times. The CDR3 region has the DNA TGTGCCAGCAGTTTGTCGACCGGACTGCCGGGGTATGGCTACACCTTC. This translates into CASSLSTGLPGYGYTF. The V gene is TRBV12-3 or TRBV12-4, the J gene TRBJ1-2; D unclear. V shed 3 bases and J shed 5 bases, with 19 bases lying between them. This CDR3 has 16 residues.

V and J are TRBV6-6 and TRBJ2-4, with D possibly matching TRBD2 (5 bases). CDR3 length: 15 residues. Looked up from germline, CDR1 is MNHNY and CDR2 is SVGAGI (reference sequence). The V end was cut by 2 bases, the J end by 2 bases, with 10 bases between. This CDR3 is CASSYTSGTKNIQYF. DNA of the CDR3: TGTGCCAGCAGTTACACGTCCGGGACCAAAAACATTCAGTACTTC.

This clonotype was counted once. The rearrangement links TRBV4-3 to TRBJ2-1; 8 nucleotides align to TRBD2. J gave up 3 bases and V 0 bases, and 4 bases lay outside the gene matches. The CDR3 contains 16 residues. The germline V gene has CDR1 LGHNA and CDR2 YSLEER. CDR3 DNA: TGCGCCAGCAGCCAAGACGGGCTAGCGGGCTACAATGAGCAGTTCTTC. Protein: CASSQDGLAGYNEQFF.

The J gene is TRBJ2-3, the V gene TRBV7-9; perhaps D is TRBD1 or TRBD2 (5 bases each). The CDR3 spans 13 residues. The V end lost 7 bases, the J end lost 0 bases, and 8 bases lay between the germline ends. Per the germline V gene, CDR1 is SEHNR and CDR2 is FQNEAQ (reference sequence). Here the CDR3 DNA reads TGTGCCAGCACCCGGGACAGCACAGATACGCAGTATTTT. Translation gives CASTRDSTDTQYF.

This clonotype was seen a handful of times. The rearrangement uses TRBV5-1 and TRBJ2-5; TRBD1 agrees at 7 bases. CDR3 length: 17 residues. CDR1 and CDR2 (germline): SGHRS, YFSETQ. Losses at the gene ends were 0 bases for V and 5 bases for J; bases not matched to a gene: 13. The CDR3 here is CASSLVSGQDDGETQYF. DNA for the CDR3: TGCGCCAGCAGCTTGGTATCTGGACAGGACGACGGGGAGACCCAGTACTTC.

The genes are TRBV6-5 and TRBJ2-7; D is ambiguous. Germline CDR1 reads MNHEY; CDR2 reads SVGAGI. The CDR3 runs to 12 residues. Between the trimmed V and J ends, which lost 7 bases and 0 bases, there was a span of 7 bases. CDR3 residues: CASTGFSYEQYF. CDR3 bases: TGTGCCAGCACCGGTTTCTCCTACGAGCAGTACTTC.

This clonotype has more than one count but fewer than ten. The rearrangement uses TRBV5-1 and TRBJ2-7; 10 nucleotides line up with TRBD2. Unmatched junction bases numbered 2, after V lost 2 bases and J lost 0 bases. This CDR3 is 15 amino acids long. Germline CDR1 reads SGHRS; CDR2 reads YFSETQ. In nucleotides, the CDR3 is TGCGCCAGCAGCTTAGGACTAGCGGACTCCTACGAGCAGTACTTC. This codes for CASSLGLADSYEQYF.

The chain uses TRBV12-3 or TRBV12-4 and TRBJ1-4; D is uncertain. With 3 bases removed from V and 8 bases from J, the gap between germline ends came to 13 bases. The CDR3 totals 14 residues. CDR3 nucleotides: TGTGCCAGCAGTTTTTTCACCGAAGGGGAAAAACTGTTTTTT. The encoded protein is CASSFFTEGEKLFF.

This chain connects TRBV5-1 to TRBJ2-2; D is unresolved. CDR3 length equals 12 residues. With 4 bases removed from V and 3 bases from J, the gap between germline ends came to 4 bases. The germline CDR1 and CDR2 sequences are SGHRS and YFSETQ. Here the CDR3 DNA reads TGCGCCAGCAGCATTTACACCGGGGAGCTGTTTTTT. Residues: CASSIYTGELFF.

This clonotype was counted a few times. This chain links TRBV19 with TRBJ1-2; D is perhaps TRBD1 (5 bases). In germline, CDR1 is LNHDA, CDR2 SQIVND (reference sequence). V dropped 0 bases and J dropped 0 bases, with 11 bases sitting between them. The CDR3 has 16 residues. The CDR3 reads CASSIDGAGPNYGYTF. The CDR3 DNA is TGTGCCAGTAGTATAGATGGCGCGGGACCTAACTATGGCTACACCTTC.

J is TRBJ2-2 and V is TRBV24-1; D is undetermined. The CDR3 runs 15 residues. CDR1 is KGHDR and CDR2 is SFDVKD in the germline V gene. V lost 3 bases and J 0 bases, leaving 7 bases between the germline ends. CDR3 amino acids: CATSDQDTNTGELFF. As DNA, the CDR3 is TGTGCCACCAGTGATCAAGACACGAACACCGGGGAGCTGTTTTTT.

This chain uses TRBV6-5 with TRBJ2-7, with no clear D. V was trimmed by 0 bases and J by 6 bases, leaving 9 bases between them. The CDR3 consists of 13 residues. The germline V gene encodes CDR1 MNHEY and CDR2 SVGAGI. The CDR3 bases are TGTGCCAGCAGTTACTCCCAGTTTAGCGAGCAGTACGTC. This gives the protein CASSYSQFSEQYV.